The 14 T cell receptor beta chains below were found in one sample sequenced in a study of CD8 T cells in ankylosing spondylitis. TCRdb re-called the 5' RACE reads with MiXCR, one entry per CDR3 protein. Seen here are approximately 350,000 distinct CDR3 sequences, 20% to 25% observed once, and the top ten hold roughly 13%. Sequencing input: blood, either unsorted or a sorted T cell fraction (not recorded which). Receptors originate from a male donor with ankylosing spondylitis or in good health (not recorded which).

J is TRBJ2-1 and V is TRBV11-2, with TRBD2 matching 8 bases. The CDR3 is made up of 15 amino acids. Germline trimming cut 2 bases from V and 7 bases from J; bases unmatched to any gene: 7. Germline V lookup: CDR1 SGHAT, CDR2 FQNNGV. CDR3 nucleotides: TGTGCCAGCAGCTTAACGGGGGGGGCCGGTAATGAGCAGTTCTTC. This translates into CASSLTGGAGNEQFF. Filled out from reference TRBV11-2 and TRBJ2-1, the complete variable domain reads EAGVAQSPRYKIIEKRQSVAFWCNPISGHATLYWYQQILGQGPKLLIQFQNNGVVDDSQLPKDRFSAERLKGVDSTLKIQPAKLEDSAVYLCASSLTGGAGNEQFFGPGTRLTVL.

This chain connects TRBV27 to TRBJ2-7, with D perhaps TRBD1 (6 bases). V was cut by 8 bases and J by 5 bases, with 16 bases left in between. This CDR3 has 13 amino acids. CDR1 is MNHEY, CDR2 SMNVEV, per germline (reference sequence). CDR3 amino acids: CASSLRGRDEQYF. The DNA of the CDR3 is TGTGCCAGCTCTCTCAGGGGCCGGGACGAGCAGTACTTC.

The chain combines TRBV2 with TRBJ1-6; D may be TRBD1 (5 bases). V gave up 1 base and J gave up 6 bases, with 7 bases separating them. CDR3 size: 14 residues. Germline V lookup: CDR1 SNHLY, CDR2 FYNNEI. The CDR3 sequence: CASSEGDPNSPLHF. The CDR3 region has the DNA TGTGCCAGCAGTGAAGGGGACCCTAATTCACCCCTCCACTTT.

This clonotype was observed a few times. V usage is TRBV29-1 and J usage is TRBJ2-1; TRBD1 agrees at 8 bases. V lost 7 bases, J lost 4 bases, and 6 bases stayed unmatched. This CDR3 is built from 13 residues. From germline, CDR1 is SQVTM and CDR2 ANQGSEA. CDR3 residues: CSALGQDYNEQFF. The CDR3 coding sequence is TGCAGCGCCTTGGGACAGGATTACAATGAGCAGTTCTTC.

This clonotype was detected a few times. The rearrangement uses TRBV20-1 and TRBJ2-7; D is possibly TRBD1 (5 bases). Germline V gene data show CDR1 as DFQATT and CDR2 as SNEGSKA (reference sequence). The CDR3 is 15 residues long. The V end was cut by 6 bases, the J end by 0 bases, with 18 bases between. The CDR3 protein is CSAPPAQASSYEQYF. CDR3 bases: TGCAGTGCCCCGCCGGCACAGGCAAGCTCCTACGAGCAGTACTTC.

J is TRBJ2-3 and V is TRBV6-1; TRBD1 aligns across 10 bases. Unmatched junction bases numbered 3, after V lost 4 bases and J lost 2 bases. The CDR3 totals 15 residues. Per germline, CDR1 MNHNS and CDR2 SASEGT. The CDR3 loop is CASSAGQGTTDTQYF. CDR3 bases: TGTGCCAGCAGTGCGGGACAGGGGACCACAGATACGCAGTATTTT.

This clonotype was counted between two and nine times. The chain joins TRBV9 to TRBJ1-1, with D possibly being TRBD1 (5 bases). The CDR3 consists of 14 residues. Trimming pared 0 bases from V and 4 bases from J, leaving 10 bases between. Germline V gives CDR1 SGDLS, CDR2 YYNGEE. As DNA, the CDR3 is TGTGCCAGCAGCGTAGGTCGGGGGGGCACTGAAGCTTTCTTT. Translating it yields CASSVGRGGTEAFF.

This clonotype was counted between two and nine times. The J gene is TRBJ2-7, the V gene TRBV12-3 or TRBV12-4, with D perhaps TRBD2 (6 bases). This CDR3 has 15 residues. Trimming took 6 bases from V and 2 from J, leaving 17 bases between them. The CDR3 DNA is TGTGCCAGCAGCCCCGGGACTCCAGGCCCCTACGAGCAGTACTTC. Protein product: CASSPGTPGPYEQYF.

This rearrangement joins TRBV14 to TRBJ2-2; no clear D. The V gene's germline CDR1 is SGHDN and CDR2 FVKESK. This CDR3 region has 14 residues. V gave up 2 bases and J gave up 6 bases, with 10 bases separating them. CDR3 DNA: TGTGCCAGCAGCCAACTAGTTTCGTCCGGGGAGCTGTTTTTT. Protein: CASSQLVSSGELFF.

The J gene is TRBJ2-3, the V gene TRBV28; either TRBD1 or TRBD2 may supply D (6 bases each). V shed 6 bases and J shed 1 base, with 17 bases lying between them. The CDR3 has 16 residues. Germline V gene lookup returns CDR1 MDHEN and CDR2 SYDVKM. CDR3 region: CASSPKRGPGTDTQYF. CDR3 sequence (DNA): TGTGCCAGCAGCCCCAAACGGGGGCCGGGCACAGATACGCAGTATTTT.

This clonotype was detected a few times. The chain joins TRBV27 to TRBJ2-3; 9 bases are a match to TRBD2. The CDR3 extends over 15 amino acids. The V segment lost 3 bases and the J segment 1 base; nucleotides outside the gene matches: 2. Germline lookup yields CDR1 MNHEY and CDR2 SMNVEV (reference sequence). Here the CDR3 reads CASSFRTSGTDTQYF. The CDR3 DNA reads as TGTGCCAGCAGTTTCCGGACTAGCGGCACAGATACGCAGTATTTT.

The chain links TRBV19 to TRBJ1-5; D gene uncertain. The CDR3 contains 13 residues. CDR1 and CDR2 from the germline V gene are LNHDA and SQIVND (reference sequence). V was shortened by 5 bases and J by 7 bases, with 12 bases between the two germline ends. CDR3 nucleotide sequence: TGTGCCAGTAGTCAAAGGGCTTACCAGCCCCAGCATTTT. It translates to CASSQRAYQPQHF.

This clonotype was picked up a small number of times. The CDR3: CASATTGNYEQYF. The CDR3 region has the DNA TGTGCCAGCGCAACGACAGGAAACTACGAGCAGTACTTC. The J gene is TRBJ2-7, the V gene TRBV6-1, with a weak D call TRBD1 (6 bases). Germline V gene lookup returns CDR1 MNHNS and CDR2 SASEGT. V lost 8 bases and J 3 bases, leaving 14 bases between the germline ends. The CDR3 runs 13 residues.

This clonotype was counted between two and nine times. The chain links TRBV12-3 or TRBV12-4 to TRBJ2-2; D uncertain. There are 10 residues in the CDR3. Deletions cut 9 bases from V and 3 bases from J, with 2 bases between. DNA of the CDR3: TGTGCCAGTTACACCGGGGAGCTGTTTTTT. Amino acid sequence: CASYTGELFF.